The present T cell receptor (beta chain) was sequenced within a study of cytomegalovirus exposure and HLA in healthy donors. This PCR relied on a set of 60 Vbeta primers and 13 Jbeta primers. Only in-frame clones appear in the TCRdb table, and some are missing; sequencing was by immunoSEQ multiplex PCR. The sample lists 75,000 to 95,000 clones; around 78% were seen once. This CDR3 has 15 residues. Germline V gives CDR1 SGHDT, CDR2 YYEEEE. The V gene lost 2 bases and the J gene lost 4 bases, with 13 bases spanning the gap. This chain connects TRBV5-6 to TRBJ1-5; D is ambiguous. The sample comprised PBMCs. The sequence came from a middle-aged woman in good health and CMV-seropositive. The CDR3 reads CASSFSHSWNQPQHF. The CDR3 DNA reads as TGTGCCAGCAGCTTTTCGCACAGCTGGAATCAGCCCCAGCATTTT.